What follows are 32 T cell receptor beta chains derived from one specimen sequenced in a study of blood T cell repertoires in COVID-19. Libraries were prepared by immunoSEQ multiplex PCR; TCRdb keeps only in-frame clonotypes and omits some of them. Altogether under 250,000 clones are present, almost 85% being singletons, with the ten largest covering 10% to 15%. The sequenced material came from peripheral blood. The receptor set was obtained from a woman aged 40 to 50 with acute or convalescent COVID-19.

The CDR3 loop is CASSKRGEEPQHF. CDR3 coding DNA: TGTGCCAGTAGTAAAAGGGGCGAGGAGCCCCAGCATTTT. The V call is TRBV19, the J call TRBJ1-5, with D possibly TRBD1 on 5 matching bases. Trimming shortened V by 4 bases and J by 8 bases, and 12 bases separated the two germline ends. Germline V gives CDR1 LNHDA, CDR2 SQIVND (reference sequence). This CDR3 comprises 13 residues.

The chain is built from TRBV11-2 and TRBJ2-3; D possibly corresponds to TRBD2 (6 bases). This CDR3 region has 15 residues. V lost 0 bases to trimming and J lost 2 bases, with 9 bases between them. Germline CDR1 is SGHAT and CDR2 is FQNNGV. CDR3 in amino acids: CASSLEGGNTDTQYF. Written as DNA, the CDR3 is TGTGCCAGCAGCTTAGAGGGCGGGAACACAGATACGCAGTATTTT.

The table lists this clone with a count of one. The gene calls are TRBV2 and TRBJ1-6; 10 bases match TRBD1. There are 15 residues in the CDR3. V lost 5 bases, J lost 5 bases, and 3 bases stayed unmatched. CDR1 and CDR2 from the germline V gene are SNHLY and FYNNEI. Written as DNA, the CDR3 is TGTGCCAGCAGTACCGGGACAGGGGATAATTCACCCCTCCACTTT. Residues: CASSTGTGDNSPLHF. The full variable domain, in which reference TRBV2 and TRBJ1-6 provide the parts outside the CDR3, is EPEVTQTPSHQVTQMGQEVILRCVPISNHLYFYWYRQILGQKVEFLVSFYNNEISEKSEIFDDQFSVERPDGSNFTLKIRSTKLEDSAMYFCASSTGTGDNSPLHFGNGTRLTVT.

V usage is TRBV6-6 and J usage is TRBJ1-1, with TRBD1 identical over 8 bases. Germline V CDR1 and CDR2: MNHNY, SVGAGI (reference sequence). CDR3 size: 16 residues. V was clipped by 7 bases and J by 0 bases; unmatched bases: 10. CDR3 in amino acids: CASIPGGTGLNTEAFF. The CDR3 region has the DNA TGTGCCAGCATCCCAGGGGGGACAGGACTGAACACTGAAGCTTTCTTT.

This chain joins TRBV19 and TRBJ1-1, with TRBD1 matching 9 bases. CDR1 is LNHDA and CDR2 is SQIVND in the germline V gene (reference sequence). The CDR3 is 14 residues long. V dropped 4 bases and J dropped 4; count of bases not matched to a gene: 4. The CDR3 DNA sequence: TGTGCCAGTAGTACCTACAGGGGGCCCACTGAAGCTTTCTTT. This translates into CASSTYRGPTEAFF.

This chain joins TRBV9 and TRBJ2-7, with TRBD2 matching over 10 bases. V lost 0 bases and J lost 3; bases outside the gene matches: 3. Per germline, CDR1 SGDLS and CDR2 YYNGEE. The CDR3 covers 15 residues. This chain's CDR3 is CASSVGLAGVYEQYF. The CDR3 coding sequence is TGTGCCAGCAGCGTAGGGCTAGCGGGGGTCTACGAGCAGTACTTC. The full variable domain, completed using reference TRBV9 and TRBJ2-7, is DSGVTQTPKHLITATGQRVTLRCSPRSGDLSVYWYQQSLDQGLQFLIQYYNGEERAKGNILERFSAQQFPDLHSELNLSSLELGDSALYFCASSVGLAGVYEQYFGPGTRLTVT.

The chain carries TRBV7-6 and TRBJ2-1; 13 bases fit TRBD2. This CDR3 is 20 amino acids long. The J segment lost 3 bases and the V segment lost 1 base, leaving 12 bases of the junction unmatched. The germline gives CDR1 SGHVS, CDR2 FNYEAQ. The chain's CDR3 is CASSLGRTSGRGGRYNEQFF. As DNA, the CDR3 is TGTGCCAGCAGCTTAGGTCGGACTAGCGGGAGAGGAGGCCGCTACAATGAGCAGTTCTTC.

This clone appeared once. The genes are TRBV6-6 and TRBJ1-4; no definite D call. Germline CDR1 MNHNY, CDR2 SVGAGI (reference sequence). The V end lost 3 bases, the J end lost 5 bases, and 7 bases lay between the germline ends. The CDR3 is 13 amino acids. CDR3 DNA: TGTGCCAGCAGTTATGGAGAGAATGAAAAACTGTTTTTT. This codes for CASSYGENEKLFF.

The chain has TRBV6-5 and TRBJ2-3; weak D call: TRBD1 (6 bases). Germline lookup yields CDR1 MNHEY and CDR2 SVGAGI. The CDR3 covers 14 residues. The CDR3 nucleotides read TGTGCTACGGTTGGAGGACAGAGCACAGATACGCAGTATTTT. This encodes CATVGGQSTDTQYF.

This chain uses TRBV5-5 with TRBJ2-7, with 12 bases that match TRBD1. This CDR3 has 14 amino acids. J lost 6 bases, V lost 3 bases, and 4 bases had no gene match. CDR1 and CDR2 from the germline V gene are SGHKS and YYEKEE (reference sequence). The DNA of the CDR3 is TGTGCCAGCAGCTCCGGGACAGGGGGCCTCGAGCAGTACTTC. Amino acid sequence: CASSSGTGGLEQYF. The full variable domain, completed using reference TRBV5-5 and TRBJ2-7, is DAGVTQSPTHLIKTRGQQVTLRCSPISGHKSVSWYQQVLGQGPQFIFQYYEKEERGRGNFPDRFSARQFPNYSSELNVNALLLGDSALYLCASSSGTGGLEQYFGPGTRLTVT.

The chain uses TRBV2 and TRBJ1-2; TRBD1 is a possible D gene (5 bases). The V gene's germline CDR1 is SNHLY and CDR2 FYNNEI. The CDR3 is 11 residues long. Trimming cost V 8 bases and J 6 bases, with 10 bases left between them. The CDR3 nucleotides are TGTGCCAGCGTCGGAGGGGATGGCTACACCTTC. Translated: CASVGGDGYTF.

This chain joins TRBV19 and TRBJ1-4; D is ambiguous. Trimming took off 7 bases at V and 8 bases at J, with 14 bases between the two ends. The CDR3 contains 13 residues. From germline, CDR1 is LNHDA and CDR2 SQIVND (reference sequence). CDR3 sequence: CASNQRIGEKLFF. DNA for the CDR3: TGTGCCAGTAATCAGCGGATAGGGGAAAAACTGTTTTTT. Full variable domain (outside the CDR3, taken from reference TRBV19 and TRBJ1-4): DGGITQSPKYLFRKEGQNVTLSCEQNLNHDAMYWYRQDPGQGLRLIYYSQIVNDFQKGDIAEGYSVSREKKESFPLTVTSAQKNPTAFYLCASNQRIGEKLFFGSGTQLSVL.

The DNA for the CDR3 is TGCAGTGCTAGTTTTCGGGACAGGGGGGAAACTAATGAAAAACTGTTTTTT. Amino acids: CSASFRDRGETNEKLFF. The chain carries TRBV20-1 and TRBJ1-4, with 11 bases that match TRBD1. The CDR3 extends over 17 amino acids. The germline V gene has CDR1 DFQATT and CDR2 SNEGSKA (reference sequence). The J segment lost 1 base and the V segment lost 3 bases, leaving 7 bases of the junction unmatched.

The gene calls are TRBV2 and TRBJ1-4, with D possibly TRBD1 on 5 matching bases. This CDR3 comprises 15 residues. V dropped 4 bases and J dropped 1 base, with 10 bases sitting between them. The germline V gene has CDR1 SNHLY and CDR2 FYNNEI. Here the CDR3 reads CASSGSGGTNEKLFF. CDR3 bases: TGTGCCAGCAGTGGATCCGGGGGAACTAATGAAAAACTGTTTTTT.

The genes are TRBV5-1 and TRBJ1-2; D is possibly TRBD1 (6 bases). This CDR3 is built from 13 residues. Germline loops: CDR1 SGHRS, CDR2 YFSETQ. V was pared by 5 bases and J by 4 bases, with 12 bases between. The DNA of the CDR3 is TGCGCCAGCAGTCCTGACAGGTTCTATGGCTACACCTTC. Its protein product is CASSPDRFYGYTF.

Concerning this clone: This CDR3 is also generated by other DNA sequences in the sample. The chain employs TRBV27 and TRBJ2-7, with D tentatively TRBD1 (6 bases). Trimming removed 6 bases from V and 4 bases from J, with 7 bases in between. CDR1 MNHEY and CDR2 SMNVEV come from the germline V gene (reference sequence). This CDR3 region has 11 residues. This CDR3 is CASSQGYEQYF. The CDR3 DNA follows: TGTGCCAGCAGCCAGGGGTACGAGCAGTACTTC.

CDR3 bases: TGCAGTGCTAGAGCGCGGGAGACCCAGTACTTC. It translates to CSARARETQYF. V usage is TRBV20-1 and J usage is TRBJ2-5, with D unclear. The CDR3 is made up of 11 amino acids. Between the trimmed V and J ends, which lost 1 base and 5 bases, there was a span of 5 bases. CDR1 and CDR2 from the germline V gene are DFQATT and SNEGSKA (reference sequence).

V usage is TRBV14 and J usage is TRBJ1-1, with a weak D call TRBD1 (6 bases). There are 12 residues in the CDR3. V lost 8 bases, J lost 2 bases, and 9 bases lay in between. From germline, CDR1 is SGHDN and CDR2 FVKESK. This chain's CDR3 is CASGQQNTEAFF. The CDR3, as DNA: TGTGCCAGCGGACAGCAAAACACTGAAGCTTTCTTT.

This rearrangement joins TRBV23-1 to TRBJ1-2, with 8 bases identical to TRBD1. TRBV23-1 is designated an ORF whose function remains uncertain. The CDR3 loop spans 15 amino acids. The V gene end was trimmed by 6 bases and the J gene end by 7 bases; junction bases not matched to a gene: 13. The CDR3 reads CASSRDRLELSGYTF. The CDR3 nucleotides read TGCGCCAGCAGCCGGGACAGGTTAGAACTAAGTGGCTACACCTTC.

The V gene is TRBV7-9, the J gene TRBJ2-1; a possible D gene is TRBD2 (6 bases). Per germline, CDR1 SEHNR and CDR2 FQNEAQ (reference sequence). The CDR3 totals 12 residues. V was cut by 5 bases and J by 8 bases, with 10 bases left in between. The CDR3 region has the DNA TGTGCCAGCAGCCCGACTAGGGATGAGCAGTTCTTC. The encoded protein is CASSPTRDEQFF.

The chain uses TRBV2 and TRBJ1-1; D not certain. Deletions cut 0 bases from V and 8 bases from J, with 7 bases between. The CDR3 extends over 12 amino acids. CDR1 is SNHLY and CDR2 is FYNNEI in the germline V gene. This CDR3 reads CASSEARGEAFF. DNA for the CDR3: TGTGCCAGCAGTGAAGCGAGAGGGGAAGCTTTCTTT.

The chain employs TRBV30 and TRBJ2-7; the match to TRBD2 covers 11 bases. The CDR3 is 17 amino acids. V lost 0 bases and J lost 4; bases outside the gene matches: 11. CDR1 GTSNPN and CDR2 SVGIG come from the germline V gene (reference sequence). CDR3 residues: CAWSVGSTSGRWYEQYF. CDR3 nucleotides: TGTGCCTGGAGTGTCGGCAGCACTAGCGGGAGATGGTACGAGCAGTACTTC.

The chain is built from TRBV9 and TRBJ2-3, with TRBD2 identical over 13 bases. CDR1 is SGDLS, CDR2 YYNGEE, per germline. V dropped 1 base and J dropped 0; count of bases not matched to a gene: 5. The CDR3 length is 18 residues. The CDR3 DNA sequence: TGTGCCAGCAGCGTAACTAGCGGGGGGGCTTCGAGCACAGATACGCAGTATTTT. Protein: CASSVTSGGASSTDTQYF.

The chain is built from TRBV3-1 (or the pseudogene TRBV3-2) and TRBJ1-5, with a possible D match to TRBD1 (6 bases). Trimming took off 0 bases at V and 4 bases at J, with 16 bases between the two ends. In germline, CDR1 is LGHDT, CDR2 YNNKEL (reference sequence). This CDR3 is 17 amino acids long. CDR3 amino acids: CASSQEGGAPGNQPQHF. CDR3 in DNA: TGTGCCAGCAGCCAAGAAGGGGGGGCCCCCGGGAATCAGCCCCAGCATTTT.

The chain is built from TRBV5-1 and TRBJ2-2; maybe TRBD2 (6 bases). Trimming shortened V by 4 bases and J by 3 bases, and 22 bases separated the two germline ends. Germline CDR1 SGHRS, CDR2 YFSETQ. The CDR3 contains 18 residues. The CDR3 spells CASSMQPSGAGYTGELFF. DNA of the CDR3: TGCGCCAGCAGCATGCAACCCTCGGGAGCTGGGTACACCGGGGAGCTGTTTTTT.

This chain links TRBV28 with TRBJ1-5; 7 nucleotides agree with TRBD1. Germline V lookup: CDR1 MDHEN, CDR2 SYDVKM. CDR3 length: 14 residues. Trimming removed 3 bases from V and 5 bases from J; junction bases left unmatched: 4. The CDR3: CASSFDREYQPQHF. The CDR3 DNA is TGTGCCAGCAGTTTTGACAGGGAATATCAGCCCCAGCATTTT.

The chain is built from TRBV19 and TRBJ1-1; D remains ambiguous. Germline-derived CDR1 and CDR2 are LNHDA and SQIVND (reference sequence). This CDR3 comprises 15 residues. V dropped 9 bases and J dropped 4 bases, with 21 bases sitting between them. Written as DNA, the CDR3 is TGTGCCAGCCAAAAGAGGCAGCCTAGTGGCACTGAAGCTTTCTTT. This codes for CASQKRQPSGTEAFF. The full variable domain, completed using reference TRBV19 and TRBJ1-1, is DGGITQSPKYLFRKEGQNVTLSCEQNLNHDAMYWYRQDPGQGLRLIYYSQIVNDFQKGDIAEGYSVSREKKESFPLTVTSAQKNPTAFYLCASQKRQPSGTEAFFGQGTRLTVV.

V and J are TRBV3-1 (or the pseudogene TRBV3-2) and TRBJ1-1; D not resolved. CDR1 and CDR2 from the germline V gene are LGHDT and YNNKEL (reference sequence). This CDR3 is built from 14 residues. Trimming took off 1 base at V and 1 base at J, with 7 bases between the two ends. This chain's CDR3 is CASSQVTRNTEAFF. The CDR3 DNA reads TGTGCCAGCAGCCAAGTAACCAGGAACACTGAAGCTTTCTTT.

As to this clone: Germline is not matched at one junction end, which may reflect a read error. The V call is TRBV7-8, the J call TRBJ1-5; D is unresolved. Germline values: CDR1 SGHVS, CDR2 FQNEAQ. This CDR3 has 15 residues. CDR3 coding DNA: TGTGCCAGCAGATTAGTTCAGAGGATCAATCAGCCCCAGCATTTT. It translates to CASRLVQRINQPQHF.

The CDR3 coding sequence is TGTGCCAGCAGTTACTCCCCAGGGACAGGGAAGGTCTACGAGCAGTACTTC. This gives the protein CASSYSPGTGKVYEQYF. The rearrangement uses TRBV6-2 or TRBV6-3 and TRBJ2-7, with 9 bases matching TRBD1. V was clipped by 0 bases and J by 3 bases; unmatched bases: 9. The CDR3 runs to 17 residues. CDR1 is MNHEY and CDR2 is SVGEGT in the germline V gene.

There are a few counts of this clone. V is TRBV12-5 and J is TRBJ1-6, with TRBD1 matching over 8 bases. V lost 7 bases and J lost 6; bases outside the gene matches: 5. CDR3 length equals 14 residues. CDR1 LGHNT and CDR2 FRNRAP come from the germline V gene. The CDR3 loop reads CASATGGSNSPLHF. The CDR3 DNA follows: TGTGCTAGTGCTACAGGGGGTAGTAATTCACCCCTCCACTTT.

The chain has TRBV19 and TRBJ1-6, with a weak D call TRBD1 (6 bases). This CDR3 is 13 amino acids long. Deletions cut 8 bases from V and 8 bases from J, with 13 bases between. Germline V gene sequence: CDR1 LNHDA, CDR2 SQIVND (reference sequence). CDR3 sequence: CASQQGKDSPLHF. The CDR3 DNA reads TGTGCCAGTCAGCAGGGGAAGGATTCACCCCTCCACTTT.